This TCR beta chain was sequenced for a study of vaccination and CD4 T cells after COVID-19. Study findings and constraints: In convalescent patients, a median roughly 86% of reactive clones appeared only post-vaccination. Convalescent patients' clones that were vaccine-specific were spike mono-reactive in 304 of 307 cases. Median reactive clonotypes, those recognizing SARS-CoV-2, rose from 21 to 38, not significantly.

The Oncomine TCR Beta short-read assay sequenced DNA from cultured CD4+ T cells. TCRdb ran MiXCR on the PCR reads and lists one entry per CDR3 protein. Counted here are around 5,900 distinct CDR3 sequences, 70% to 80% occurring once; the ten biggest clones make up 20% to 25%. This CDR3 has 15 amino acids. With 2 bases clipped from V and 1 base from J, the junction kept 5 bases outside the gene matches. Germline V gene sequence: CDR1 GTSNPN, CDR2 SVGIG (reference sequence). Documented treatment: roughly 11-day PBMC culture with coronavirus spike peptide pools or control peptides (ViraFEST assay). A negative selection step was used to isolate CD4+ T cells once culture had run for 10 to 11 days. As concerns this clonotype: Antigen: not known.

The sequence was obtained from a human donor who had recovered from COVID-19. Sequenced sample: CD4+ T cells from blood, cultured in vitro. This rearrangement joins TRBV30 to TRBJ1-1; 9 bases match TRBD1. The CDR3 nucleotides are TGTGCCTGGAGTTTCCAGGGACAGGGGAACACTGAAGCTTTCTTT. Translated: CAWSFQGQGNTEAFF.